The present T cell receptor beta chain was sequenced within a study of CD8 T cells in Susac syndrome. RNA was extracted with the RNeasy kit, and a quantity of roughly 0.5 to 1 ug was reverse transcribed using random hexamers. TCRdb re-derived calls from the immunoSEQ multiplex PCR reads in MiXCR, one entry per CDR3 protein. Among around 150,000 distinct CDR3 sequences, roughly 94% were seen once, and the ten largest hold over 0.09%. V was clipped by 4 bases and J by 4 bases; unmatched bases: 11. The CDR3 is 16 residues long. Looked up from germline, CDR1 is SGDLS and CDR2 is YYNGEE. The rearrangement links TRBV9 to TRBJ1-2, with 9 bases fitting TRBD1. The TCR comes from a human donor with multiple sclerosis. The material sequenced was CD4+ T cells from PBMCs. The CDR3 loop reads CASSPRGDRASYGYTF. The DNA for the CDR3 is TGTGCCAGCAGCCCCCGTGGGGACAGGGCCTCCTATGGCTACACCTTC.